This TCR beta chain was profiled in a study of blood T cells in healthy people across ages. Isolated PBMCs totaled at least 7 million in each sample. Primed by a sample-barcoded 5' primer and a J-beta primer mix, a second PCR proceeded for about 6 to 12 cycles. One entry per CDR3 protein results from TCRdb running MiXCR on the 5' RACE reads. In the table there are about 580,000 distinct CDR3 sequences, 40% to 55% of which are singletons. CDR1 and CDR2 from the germline V gene are SGDLS and YYNGEE. V lost 0 bases, J lost 7 bases, and 4 bases stayed unmatched. The CDR3 loop spans 15 amino acids. The TCR originated in a man aged 80 or over in good health. The sample was blood. This sequence joins TRBV9 and TRBJ1-6, with TRBD1 matching 7 bases. The CDR3 sequence is CASSVADRRNSPLHF. CDR3 in DNA: TGTGCCAGCAGCGTAGCGGACAGGCGGAATTCACCCCTCCACTTT.